The 19 T cell receptor beta chains listed next were all sequenced from one sample in a study of T cell responses to AZD1222 COVID-19 vaccine. Some clones are missing from TCRdb's copy, which holds only in-frame ones; the method was immunoSEQ multiplex PCR. The sample lists fewer than 150,000 clones, 90% seen once, with about 3% in the top ten. The specimen comprised peripheral blood, sampled on day 0 of AZD1222 vaccination. The receptors stem from an adult in good health.

This rearrangement joins TRBV27 to TRBJ2-5; 7 bases fit TRBD2. The ends lost 6 bases at V and 5 bases at J; junction bases unmatched: 15. CDR1 and CDR2 (germline): MNHEY, SMNVEV (reference sequence). This CDR3 region has 16 residues. CDR3: CASRVLGGGLTETQYF. CDR3 coding DNA: TGTGCCAGCAGGGTACTTGGGGGGGGATTAACGGAGACCCAGTACTTC.

This chain uses TRBV30 with TRBJ1-5; 7 bases are shared with TRBD1. The length of the CDR3 is 14 residues. CDR1 and CDR2 (germline): GTSNPN, SVGIG (reference sequence). V shed 3 bases, J shed 3 bases, and the junction held 5 bases outside the gene matches. The CDR3 nucleotides are TGTGCCTGGAGGGCAGGGACAGACAATCAGCCCCAGCATTTT. It encodes CAWRAGTDNQPQHF.

V and J are TRBV27 and TRBJ1-1; no definite D call. From germline, CDR1 is MNHEY and CDR2 SMNVEV (reference sequence). The CDR3 length is 15 residues. Trimming took off 7 bases at V and 5 bases at J, with 20 bases between the two ends. CDR3: CASKEGPDGRTEAFF. The CDR3 bases are TGTGCCAGCAAGGAGGGCCCGGACGGAAGGACTGAAGCTTTCTTT.

V gene TRBV28 combines with J gene TRBJ1-2, with D uncertain. The V and J ends lost 3 bases and 6 bases respectively, with 8 bases between them. Germline V CDR1 and CDR2: MDHEN, SYDVKM. The CDR3 runs to 12 residues. The CDR3 sequence: CASSFIWDGYTF. CDR3 sequence (DNA): TGTGCCAGCAGTTTTATCTGGGATGGCTACACCTTC.

The V gene is TRBV5-1, the J gene TRBJ2-7; 11 nucleotides match TRBD1. Germline CDR1 and CDR2: SGHRS and YFSETQ. This CDR3 has 24 amino acids. With 3 bases clipped from V and 0 bases from J, the junction kept 29 bases outside the gene matches. The CDR3 protein is CASSSVHSLGQGAIHTTSSYEQYF. As DNA, the CDR3 is TGCGCCAGCAGCTCCGTACACAGCCTCGGACAGGGGGCCATTCACACAACTTCCTCCTACGAGCAGTACTTC.

This chain uses TRBV5-4 with TRBJ2-1; 10 bases match TRBD2. V was pared by 3 bases and J by 3 bases, with 6 bases of the junction left unmatched. CDR3 length equals 16 residues. Germline CDR1 reads SGHNT; CDR2 reads YYREEE (reference sequence). The chain's CDR3 is CASSSLAGDLYNEQFF. The CDR3 bases are TGTGCCAGCAGCTCTCTAGCGGGAGACCTCTACAATGAGCAGTTCTTC.

This chain links TRBV5-6 with TRBJ1-3; D is unresolved. Germline CDR1 reads SGHDT; CDR2 reads YYEEEE. The CDR3 sequence is 15 residues long. V was pared by 1 base and J by 2 bases, with 10 bases between. Here the CDR3 DNA reads TGTGCCAGCAGCTTGTTACAAAGCCCTGGAAACACCATATATTTT. Residues: CASSLLQSPGNTIYF.

The chain couples TRBV11-2 to TRBJ2-7, with D possibly called TRBD1 or TRBD2 (5 bases each). The germline CDR1 and CDR2 sequences are SGHAT and FQNNGV. The CDR3 totals 16 residues. V was clipped by 6 bases and J by 9 bases, with 27 bases between them. The CDR3 region is CASRTLGSTRGIAQYF. CDR3 bases: TGTGCCAGCAGGACTTTAGGAAGCACGAGGGGAATCGCGCAGTACTTC.

The J gene is TRBJ2-5, the V gene TRBV6-1; 7 nucleotides align to TRBD1. This CDR3 region has 15 residues. V lost 0 bases to trimming and J lost 0 bases; unmatched junction nucleotides: 1. Germline V CDR1 and CDR2: MNHNS, SASEGT. CDR3 nucleotide sequence: TGTGCCAGCAGTGAAGCGACAGGGAACCAAGAGACCCAGTACTTC. Amino acid sequence: CASSEATGNQETQYF.

The chain combines TRBV7-9 with TRBJ1-3; maybe TRBD1 (6 bases). This CDR3 comprises 19 residues. Trimming shortened V by 2 bases and J by 0 bases, and 20 bases separated the two germline ends. Germline V gives CDR1 SEHNR, CDR2 FQNEAQ (reference sequence). CDR3 nucleotide sequence: TGTGCCAGCAGCTTAACGATTGGGGGGGCTCTGAGCTCTGGAAACACCATATATTTT. Residues: CASSLTIGGALSSGNTIYF. The variable domain in full, with the rest retrieved from reference TRBV7-9 and TRBJ1-3, is DTGVSQNPRHKITKRGQNVTFRCDPISEHNRLYWYRQTLGQGPEFLTYFQNEAQLEKSRLLSDRFSAERPKGSFSTLEIQRTEQGDSAMYLCASSLTIGGALSSGNTIYFGEGSWLTVV.

CDR3 sequence: CAWRLGQETQYF. CDR3 sequence (DNA): TGTGCCTGGCGGCTGGGCCAAGAGACCCAGTACTTC. The chain links TRBV30 to TRBJ2-5; D remains unclear. The CDR3 has 12 amino acids. Germline V gives CDR1 GTSNPN, CDR2 SVGIG (reference sequence). The V and J ends lost 5 bases and 1 base respectively, with 8 bases between them.

The chain joins TRBV14 to TRBJ1-6; D gene uncertain. The CDR3 has 15 residues. Germline V gene lookup returns CDR1 SGHDN and CDR2 FVKESK. V was clipped by 0 bases and J by 14 bases, with 17 bases between them. The DNA of the CDR3 is TGTGCCAGCAGCCAAGATTCGAATATAGGCACCACCCTCCACTTT. Residues: CASSQDSNIGTTLHF.

The chain carries TRBV5-1 and TRBJ2-3; D possibly uses TRBD1 or TRBD2 (5 bases each). The germline CDR1 and CDR2 sequences are SGHRS and YFSETQ. The V end lost 0 bases, the J end lost 5 bases, and 13 bases lay between the germline ends. The CDR3 loop spans 15 amino acids. For the CDR3, the DNA is TGCGCCAGCAGCTTGGGAGAACGGGGCGGAGATACGCAGTATTTT. Translating it yields CASSLGERGGDTQYF.

The rearrangement uses TRBV19 and TRBJ1-3, with TRBD1 identical over 10 bases. Losses at the gene ends were 5 bases for V and 4 bases for J; bases not matched to a gene: 11. Per germline, CDR1 LNHDA and CDR2 SQIVND (reference sequence). This CDR3 is built from 17 residues. The CDR3 spells CASSRRGRDRGGNTIYF. The CDR3 nucleotides read TGTGCCAGTAGTCGGCGGGGTCGGGACAGGGGCGGAAACACCATATATTTT.

The V call is TRBV2, the J call TRBJ1-3, with unresolved D. The CDR3 covers 15 residues. Trimming removed 0 bases at V and 0 bases at J, with 6 bases between. Germline-derived CDR1 and CDR2 are SNHLY and FYNNEI. The CDR3 sequence: CASSEAGYSGNTIYF. CDR3 nucleotide sequence: TGTGCCAGCAGTGAAGCTGGGTACTCTGGAAACACCATATATTTT.

The sample holds one count of this clone. The V and J genes are TRBV2 and TRBJ1-2; D not certain. Germline CDR1 SNHLY, CDR2 FYNNEI. The CDR3 runs 14 residues. Trimming shortened V by 7 bases and J by 4 bases, and 16 bases separated the two germline ends. For the CDR3, the DNA is TGTGCCAGCAAGCGGCTAGGTATGAGCTATGGCTACACCTTC. Translating gives CASKRLGMSYGYTF.

The rearrangement joins TRBV13 to TRBJ2-7, with a weak D call TRBD2 (5 bases). CDR1 and CDR2 from the germline V gene are PRHDT and FYEKMQ (reference sequence). This CDR3 spans 14 amino acids. V was clipped by 2 bases and J by 1 base, with 9 bases between them. The CDR3 here is CASSLSRGSYEQYF. The CDR3 DNA reads as TGTGCCAGCAGCTTATCACGGGGTTCCTACGAGCAGTACTTC.

V usage is TRBV18 and J usage is TRBJ2-1; 10 positions agree with TRBD1. J gave up 1 base and V 3 bases, and 6 bases lay outside the gene matches. The length of the CDR3 is 17 residues. The germline V gene encodes CDR1 KGHSH and CDR2 LQKENI. The CDR3 DNA reads TGTGCCAGCTCACCCGGGACAGGGGTCGGGTCCTACAATGAGCAGTTCTTC. Translated: CASSPGTGVGSYNEQFF.

V gene TRBV5-8 combines with J gene TRBJ1-5; D not certain. Germline V gene lookup returns CDR1 SGHTS and CDR2 YDEGEE. This CDR3 comprises 15 residues. Trimming cost V 4 bases and J 0 bases, with 11 bases left between them. This CDR3 is CASSPDSYSNQPQHF. The CDR3 DNA is TGTGCCAGCAGCCCCGATTCGTATAGCAATCAGCCCCAGCATTTT. The variable domain in full, completed from reference TRBV5-8 and TRBJ1-5, reads EAGVTQSPTHLIKTRGQQATLRCSPISGHTSVYWYQQALGLGLQFLLWYDEGEERNRGNFPPRFSGRQFPNYSSELNVNALELEDSALYLCASSPDSYSNQPQHFGDGTRLSIL.